What follows are 18 T cell receptor beta chains derived from one specimen sequenced in a study of T cell responses to AZD1222 COVID-19 vaccine. Measured with immunoSEQ multiplex PCR; TCRdb has only the in-frame clones, and not every one. The repertoire holds 120,000 to 150,000 clones, with roughly nine tenths as singletons. The sequences come from peripheral blood, collected 28 days after the second AZD1222 dose. The source is an adult who received the AZD1222 COVID-19 vaccine.

The V and J genes are TRBV6-6 and TRBJ1-4, with 9 bases aligning to TRBD1. After removal of 5 bases from V and 8 bases from J, the junction contained 6 bases not matched to a gene. Germline CDR1 and CDR2: MNHNY and SVGAGI (reference sequence). The CDR3 sequence is 14 residues long. The CDR3 sequence: CASSRTGENEKLFF. The CDR3 coding sequence is TGTGCCAGCAGTCGGACAGGGGAAAACGAAAAACTGTTTTTT.

The chain recombines TRBV10-2 with TRBJ2-3; D is unresolved. The germline V and J ends were trimmed by 7 bases and 2 bases, with 13 bases remaining between them. The CDR3 is made up of 14 amino acids. Germline V CDR1 and CDR2: WSHSY, SAAADI. The CDR3 sequence: CASKAGLSTDTQYF. The CDR3 coding sequence is TGCGCCAGCAAGGCAGGTCTATCCACAGATACGCAGTATTTT.

On this clone: Other DNA sequences from this sample encode an identical CDR3 as well. The V gene is TRBV6-1, the J gene TRBJ1-1; D call uncertain. Trimming stripped 0 bases from V and 3 bases from J, with 5 bases between. The CDR3 has 13 amino acids. Germline loops: CDR1 MNHNS, CDR2 SASEGT. The CDR3 reads CASSEATDTEAFF. The DNA for the CDR3 is TGTGCCAGCAGTGAAGCTACCGACACTGAAGCTTTCTTT.

This chain joins TRBV25-1 and TRBJ1-2; TRBD1 agrees at 7 bases. Trimming removed 4 bases from V and 8 bases from J; junction bases left unmatched: 4. Germline V gives CDR1 MGHDK, CDR2 SYGVNS. The CDR3 runs to 12 residues. This CDR3 is CASSAQGGGYTF. The CDR3 DNA reads as TGTGCCAGCAGTGCCCAGGGGGGGGGCTACACCTTC.

The chain links TRBV6-5 to TRBJ1-2, with D maybe TRBD1 (5 bases). The CDR3 has 14 residues. The V and J ends lost 5 bases and 4 bases respectively, with 14 bases between them. Germline V CDR1 and CDR2: MNHEY, SVGAGI. CDR3 in DNA: TGTGCCAGCAGTCCGTGGAGCGGGGGCTATGGCTACACCTTC. Amino acids: CASSPWSGGYGYTF.

The chain is built from TRBV6-2 or TRBV6-3 and TRBJ1-4; TRBD1 aligns across 7 bases. Germline trimming cut 5 bases from V and 8 bases from J; bases unmatched to any gene: 20. The CDR3 extends over 18 amino acids. Per germline, CDR1 MNHEY and CDR2 SVGEGT. CDR3 in amino acids: CASSGTDPGQFFFEKLFF. The CDR3 bases are TGTGCCAGCAGTGGGACGGATCCGGGACAGTTCTTTTTCGAAAAACTGTTTTTT.

The chain carries TRBV7-2 and TRBJ1-2; 7 bases are a match to TRBD1. V lost 5 bases to trimming and J lost 3 bases; unmatched junction nucleotides: 9. This CDR3 contains 15 residues. Germline loops: CDR1 SGHTA, CDR2 FQGNSA. The CDR3 nucleotides read TGTGCCAGCAGCACCCTTTGGGGACAGCACTATGGCTACACCTTC. Amino acids: CASSTLWGQHYGYTF.

This clone was seen once. One junction end disagrees with the germline gene, perhaps due to a read error. V is TRBV7-2 and J is TRBJ1-1; a weak D match, TRBD1 (6 bases). The CDR3 loop spans 13 amino acids. Germline CDR1 reads SGHTA; CDR2 reads FQGNSA. CDR3 nucleotides: TGTGCCAGCAGCTTATACCGGGACACCGAAGCTTTCTTT. The encoded protein is CASSLYRDTEAFF.

In this sample, this clone turned up once. The chain couples TRBV11-3 to TRBJ2-1, with TRBD1 identical over 8 bases. V was pared by 3 bases and J by 10 bases, with 5 bases of the junction left unmatched. In germline, CDR1 is SGHNT, CDR2 YENEEA. This CDR3 has 13 amino acids. In DNA form, the CDR3 reads TGTGCCAGCAGCTTCCGGACAGGGCCAGAGCAGTTCTTC. Amino acid sequence: CASSFRTGPEQFF.

The chain employs TRBV7-2 and TRBJ2-3; 7 nucleotides align to TRBD2. With 5 bases clipped from V and 0 bases from J, the junction kept 11 bases outside the gene matches. The CDR3 has 17 amino acids. The germline V gene encodes CDR1 SGHTA and CDR2 FQGNSA. CDR3 coding DNA: TGTGCCAGCAGCGCCCGTCGGACTAGGTCTAGCACAGATACGCAGTATTTT. This sequence encodes CASSARRTRSSTDTQYF. Based on the CDR3 plus reference TRBV7-2 and TRBJ2-3, the full variable domain is GAGVSQSPSNKVTEKGKDVELRCDPISGHTALYWYRQSLGQGLEFLIYFQGNSAPDKSGLPSDRFSAERTGGSVSTLTIQRTQQEDSAVYLCASSARRTRSSTDTQYFGPGTRLTVL.

The chain recombines TRBV7-2 with TRBJ2-1; D call uncertain. CDR3 length equals 15 residues. The germline V gene encodes CDR1 SGHTA and CDR2 FQGNSA. V lost 0 bases, J lost 0 bases, and 6 bases lay in between. The CDR3 bases are TGTGCCAGCAGCTTAGCGGAGAGCTCCTACAATGAGCAGTTCTTC. Encoded protein: CASSLAESSYNEQFF.

V and J are TRBV5-4 and TRBJ2-5; maybe TRBD2 (5 bases). With 3 bases removed from V and 5 bases from J, the gap between germline ends came to 14 bases. Germline V CDR1 and CDR2: SGHNT, YYREEE (reference sequence). The CDR3 is 14 residues long. The CDR3 loop reads CASSSEVGVETQYF. Here the CDR3 DNA reads TGTGCCAGCAGCTCTGAGGTGGGAGTGGAGACCCAGTACTTC.

The J gene is TRBJ2-1, the V gene TRBV3-1 (or the pseudogene TRBV3-2); 8 bases match TRBD2. The CDR3 has 15 amino acids. V lost 2 bases to trimming and J lost 7 bases; unmatched junction nucleotides: 7. Germline V CDR1 and CDR2: LGHDT, YNNKEL (reference sequence). The CDR3 nucleotides are TGTGCCAGCAGCCAATGGCCGGGAGGGTTGAATGAGCAGTTCTTC. Translation: CASSQWPGGLNEQFF.

V and J are TRBV2 and TRBJ2-1; D uncertain. V lost 3 bases and J lost 9, with 12 bases in between. Per germline, CDR1 SNHLY and CDR2 FYNNEI. The CDR3 runs 13 residues. CDR3: CASSESVVGEQFF. The CDR3 nucleotides are TGTGCCAGCAGTGAGTCGGTAGTAGGTGAGCAGTTCTTC.

The genes are TRBV7-2 and TRBJ1-3; D remains ambiguous. CDR3 length: 15 amino acids. Trimming pared 3 bases from V and 0 bases from J, leaving 9 bases between. CDR1 and CDR2 from the germline V gene are SGHTA and FQGNSA. The CDR3, as DNA: TGTGCCAGCAGCTTCGGGCCGAGCTCTGGAAACACCATATATTTT. Translated, it gives CASSFGPSSGNTIYF.

The chain joins TRBV6-5 to TRBJ1-1; no reliable D call. The CDR3 is made up of 11 amino acids. The V and J ends lost 8 bases and 4 bases respectively, with 8 bases between them. The germline V gene has CDR1 MNHEY and CDR2 SVGAGI. CDR3 DNA: TGTGCCAGCGGGTTCCGCACTGAAGCTTTCTTT. Its translation is CASGFRTEAFF.

The V and J genes are TRBV19 and TRBJ2-1, with 7 bases lining up with TRBD1. With 10 bases clipped from V and 2 bases from J, the junction kept 5 bases outside the gene matches. Germline loops: CDR1 LNHDA, CDR2 SQIVND (reference sequence). The CDR3 extends over 13 amino acids. Written as DNA, the CDR3 is TGTGCCACGGCCGGGACAGCCTACAATGAGCAGTTCTTC. Translating gives CATAGTAYNEQFF.

V usage is TRBV2 and J usage is TRBJ1-1; D might be TRBD1 (5 bases). Trimming shortened V by 4 bases and J by 4 bases, and 19 bases separated the two germline ends. The length of the CDR3 is 16 residues. Germline V CDR1 and CDR2: SNHLY, FYNNEI. CDR3 sequence (DNA): TGTGCCAGCAGTGGACCCAGCGGGCTGGGACGCACTGAAGCTTTCTTT. Its translation: CASSGPSGLGRTEAFF.